Presented here are 21 T cell receptor beta chains from one specimen sequenced in a study of T-cell reconstitution after alpha-beta-depleted transplantation in children. Unique molecular identifiers were incorporated when the TCRbeta library was constructed. One entry per CDR3 protein results from TCRdb running MiXCR on the PCR reads. The sample has under 250,000 distinct CDR3 sequences; under 8.5% are singletons. This material consisted of PBMCs, taken before TCRalphabeta/CD19-depleted stem cell transplant. Every receptor here comes from a boy between 2 and 10 years old with acute lymphoblastic leukemia, due to receive a stem cell transplant.

This clonotype was counted many times. V gene TRBV11-2 combines with J gene TRBJ2-2, with 11 bases fitting TRBD1. Germline V lookup: CDR1 SGHAT, CDR2 FQNNGV. The CDR3 runs 15 residues. V dropped 5 bases and J dropped 5; count of bases not matched to a gene: 4. The CDR3 region is CASSPGTGGTGELFF. Here the CDR3 DNA reads TGTGCCAGCAGCCCAGGGACAGGGGGAACCGGGGAGCTGTTTTTT. Variable domain in full (rest from reference TRBV11-2 and TRBJ2-2): EAGVAQSPRYKIIEKRQSVAFWCNPISGHATLYWYQQILGQGPKLLIQFQNNGVVDDSQLPKDRFSAERLKGVDSTLKIQPAKLEDSAVYLCASSPGTGGTGELFFGEGSRLTVL.

This clonotype came up a few times. The chain has TRBV7-3 and TRBJ2-2, with TRBD2 matching over 8 bases. CDR3 length equals 16 residues. Per germline, CDR1 SGHTA and CDR2 FQGTGA. V dropped 3 bases and J dropped 3; count of bases not matched to a gene: 6. The CDR3 bases are TGTGCCAGCAGCTTGACTAGCGTGCGGGACACCGGGGAGCTGTTTTTT. Its translation: CASSLTSVRDTGELFF. The complete variable domain, with remaining parts taken from reference TRBV7-3 and TRBJ2-2, reads GAGVSQTPSNKVTEKGKYVELRCDPISGHTALYWYRQSLGQGPEFLIYFQGTGAADDSGLPNDRFFAVRPEGSVSTLKIQRTERGDSAVYLCASSLTSVRDTGELFFGEGSRLTVL.

This clonotype was observed many times. This chain links TRBV12-3 or TRBV12-4 with TRBJ2-1, with D possibly called TRBD1 or TRBD2 (5 bases each). V dropped 3 bases and J dropped 8 bases, with 11 bases sitting between them. The CDR3 has 13 residues. CDR3 bases: TGTGCCAGCAGTTTGGGGGAAGTCGATGAGCAGTTCTTC. It is translated as CASSLGEVDEQFF.

In this sample, this clonotype turned up many times. The genes are TRBV5-4 and TRBJ2-6; D remains unclear. Trimming removed 3 bases from V and 4 bases from J, with 11 bases in between. CDR1 is SGHNT and CDR2 is YYREEE in the germline V gene (reference sequence). The CDR3 has 15 residues. CDR3 protein: CASSSSVSGANVLTF. As DNA, the CDR3 is TGTGCCAGCAGCTCCTCGGTGAGCGGGGCCAACGTCCTGACTTTC.

This clonotype was counted ten times or more. The rearrangement joins TRBV9 to TRBJ2-5, with D possibly matching TRBD2 (5 bases). Deletions cut 0 bases from V and 5 bases from J, with 8 bases between. Germline values: CDR1 SGDLS, CDR2 YYNGEE. The CDR3 length is 13 residues. The CDR3 DNA follows: TGTGCCAGCAGCGTAGATGGCGGGGAGACCCAGTACTTC. The encoded protein is CASSVDGGETQYF. The full variable domain, completed using reference TRBV9 and TRBJ2-5, is DSGVTQTPKHLITATGQRVTLRCSPRSGDLSVYWYQQSLDQGLQFLIQYYNGEERAKGNILERFSAQQFPDLHSELNLSSLELGDSALYFCASSVDGGETQYFGPGTRLLVL.

This clonotype was observed many times. V and J are TRBV11-2 and TRBJ2-1; 12 bases map to TRBD2. The ends lost 2 bases at V and 9 bases at J; junction bases unmatched: 14. Germline CDR1 reads SGHAT; CDR2 reads FQNNGV. This CDR3 is 18 amino acids long. The chain's CDR3 is CASSLYVGLAGGPVEQFF. In nucleotides, the CDR3 is TGTGCCAGCAGCTTATACGTGGGGCTAGCGGGGGGGCCAGTTGAGCAGTTCTTC.

This clonotype came up a few times. The chain joins TRBV5-1 to TRBJ2-5, with D perhaps matching TRBD1 (5 bases). V gave up 3 bases and J gave up 2 bases, with 14 bases separating them. The germline gives CDR1 SGHRS, CDR2 YFSETQ. The CDR3 loop spans 15 amino acids. CDR3 region: CASSSYRPGQETQYF. The CDR3 DNA reads as TGCGCCAGCAGCTCGTACCGACCAGGGCAAGAGACCCAGTACTTC.

This clonotype was recorded a few times. The chain employs TRBV7-9 and TRBJ2-5; 8 bases line up with TRBD2. This CDR3 has 15 amino acids. After removal of 5 bases from V and 2 bases from J, the junction contained 7 bases not matched to a gene. Germline V lookup: CDR1 SEHNR, CDR2 FQNEAQ (reference sequence). The CDR3: CASSPPGGAQETQYF. The CDR3 DNA reads TGTGCCAGCAGCCCCCCGGGGGGGGCACAAGAGACCCAGTACTTC.

This clonotype occurred many times. The V and J genes are TRBV29-1 and TRBJ2-5; D gene unclear. Germline V gene lookup returns CDR1 SQVTM and CDR2 ANQGSEA. V lost 7 bases to trimming and J lost 0 bases, with 9 bases between them. The CDR3 runs 12 residues. CDR3 DNA sequence: TGCAGCGCTAAAAATTACCAAGAGACCCAGTACTTC. It encodes CSAKNYQETQYF.

This clonotype was seen a handful of times. The chain couples TRBV24-1 to TRBJ2-3, with D perhaps matching TRBD2 (5 bases). V shed 7 bases and J shed 0 bases, with 16 bases lying between them. This CDR3 is built from 16 residues. From germline, CDR1 is KGHDR and CDR2 SFDVKD. The CDR3, as DNA: TGTGCCACCAGCGGCCCCAGCAGAGGGAGCACAGATACGCAGTATTTT. Encoded protein: CATSGPSRGSTDTQYF.

This clonotype was seen repeatedly, ten times or more. The CDR3 nucleotides are TGTGCCAGCAGTTACTTGGGAAAGGGCTACGAGCAGTACTTC. It encodes CASSYLGKGYEQYF. The chain links TRBV28 to TRBJ2-7; no reliable D call. Trimming shortened V by 4 bases and J by 3 bases, and 13 bases separated the two germline ends. Germline V gene sequence: CDR1 MDHEN, CDR2 SYDVKM. The CDR3 is 14 residues long.

This clonotype was recorded a few times. The J gene is TRBJ1-5, the V gene TRBV6-6; no clear D gene. Deletions cut 0 bases from V and 5 bases from J, with 5 bases between. CDR3 length: 13 residues. The V gene's germline CDR1 is MNHNY and CDR2 SVGAGI (reference sequence). Here the CDR3 reads CASSYSKDQPQHF. CDR3 nucleotides: TGTGCCAGCAGTTACTCCAAGGATCAGCCCCAGCATTTT.

This sequence joins TRBV28 and TRBJ2-4, with TRBD2 as a possible D gene (5 bases). The CDR3 extends over 15 amino acids. Trimming cost V 3 bases and J 0 bases, with 9 bases left between them. In germline, CDR1 is MDHEN, CDR2 SYDVKM. CDR3 DNA: TGTGCCAGCAGTTTCGGAGGAATAGCCAAAAACATTCAGTACTTC. Translation: CASSFGGIAKNIQYF.

This chain links TRBV4-2 with TRBJ2-1; 14 nucleotides align to TRBD2. Germline lookup yields CDR1 LGHNA and CDR2 YNFKEQ. CDR3 length equals 17 residues. Trimming cost V 4 bases and J 5 bases; bases outside gene matches: 7. The CDR3 region is CASSPRLAGGGDNEQFF. In DNA, the CDR3 is TGTGCCAGCAGCCCGAGACTAGCGGGGGGGGGTGACAATGAGCAGTTCTTC.

This clonotype has at least ten counts. The V gene is TRBV20-1, the J gene TRBJ2-3; D ambiguous. The CDR3 loop spans 14 amino acids. Germline-derived CDR1 and CDR2 are DFQATT and SNEGSKA (reference sequence). The V gene lost 3 bases and the J gene lost 0 bases, with 10 bases spanning the gap. CDR3 loop: CSARKGSSTDTQYF. CDR3 nucleotides: TGCAGTGCTAGGAAGGGTTCTAGCACAGATACGCAGTATTTT.

J is TRBJ2-1 and V is TRBV21-1; the DNA was not used to check the table's D call, TRBD2. TRBV21-1 is flagged as a pseudogene. The length of the CDR3 is 19 residues. CDR3: CASSKDQGGGDSSYNEQFF. The CDR3 bases are TGTGCCAGCAGCAAAGATCAGGGCGGGGGGGATAGCTCCTACAATGAGCAGTTCTTC.

This clonotype was found a few times. The V gene is TRBV28, the J gene TRBJ2-1; no reliable D call. Germline CDR1 is MDHEN and CDR2 is SYDVKM. This CDR3 region has 15 residues. Trimming shortened V by 8 bases and J by 1 base, and 15 bases separated the two germline ends. CDR3 loop: CASRPAGRSYNEQFF. For the CDR3, the DNA is TGTGCCAGCCGTCCGGCAGGCAGATCCTACAATGAGCAGTTCTTC.

This clonotype occurred many times. This chain uses TRBV7-2 with TRBJ1-3; possibly TRBD1 for D (5 bases). Germline CDR1 SGHTA, CDR2 FQGNSA. CDR3 size: 14 residues. V lost 3 bases, J lost 4 bases, and 10 bases lay in between. The CDR3 spells CASSFQGPGNTIYF. The CDR3 nucleotides are TGTGCCAGCAGCTTTCAGGGCCCCGGAAACACCATATATTTT.

This clonotype was seen repeatedly, ten times or more. This sequence joins TRBV5-6 and TRBJ2-5; D gene unclear. The ends were cut back, 1 base at V and 3 bases at J, with 7 bases in the middle. The V gene's germline CDR1 is SGHDT and CDR2 YYEEEE. The CDR3 covers 13 residues. CDR3 region: CASSLNRKETQYF. The CDR3 DNA reads TGTGCCAGCAGCTTGAACAGAAAAGAGACCCAGTACTTC.

This clonotype has ten or more counts. This chain uses TRBV6-5 with TRBJ1-1; TRBD1 might be the D (6 bases). CDR1 is MNHEY and CDR2 is SVGAGI in the germline V gene. This CDR3 comprises 16 residues. Trimming stripped 3 bases from V and 4 bases from J, with 18 bases between. This chain's CDR3 is CASSYQPGGVGTEAFF. The CDR3 nucleotides read TGTGCCAGCAGTTATCAACCGGGGGGCGTGGGCACTGAAGCTTTCTTT.

This clonotype was found a few times. The genes are TRBV14 and TRBJ1-4; 7 bases map to TRBD1. Germline V CDR1 and CDR2: SGHDN, FVKESK. This CDR3 spans 15 amino acids. The V segment lost 8 bases and the J segment 8 bases; nucleotides outside the gene matches: 14. The CDR3 region is CASQSQGTEGEKLFF. CDR3 coding DNA: TGTGCCAGCCAATCCCAGGGGACAGAGGGGGAAAAACTGTTTTTT.